This T cell receptor (beta chain) was identified in a study of cytomegalovirus exposure and HLA in healthy donors (TCRdb year 2017). Notes on the research overall: An earlier analysis of roughly 630 of the donors reported about 250 Gb of sequence data and some 120 million unique TCR beta sequences from some 180 million T cells. About 280 gigabases of sequencing data and 80 million or so unique TCR sequences were included in an early release covering roughly 600 HLA-typed donors. Across under 500 genotyped donors of the cohort, an average of approximately 220,000 unique TCR beta nucleotide sequences per donor were sequenced, and 15% to 20% of those sequences were non-productive. The number of donors typed differed by locus, with roughly 629-640 for A, B, C, DRB1 and DQB1, roughly 520 for DQA1, under 610 for DPA1, and some 440 for DPB1. The study combined high-throughput TCR immunosequencing, statistical association of individual TCRs with disease status, and machine learning to predict cytomegalovirus infection status. Of the 398 genotyped donors, 75% to 85% were placed in the genetic ancestry cluster associated with self-reported Caucasian donors. Donor age, sex, ethnicity and CMV serostatus were collected together with the repertoire data. In an earlier analysis of about 590 of the donors, high-throughput TCR beta sequencing was used to judge whether each TCR beta V gene segment behaved as functional or pseudogenic. A separate validation cohort of roughly 130 different subjects was used in addition to the roughly 700-subject first cohort. Roughly 5 DR-DQ haplotypes were handled as single units for association and clustering because linkage in the cohort was strong. Rather than drawing on any new phenotypic data, the later analysis identified candidate immune exposures from TCR beta sequences and the way those sequences occurred across donors. In a later genetic analysis, genome-wide SNP genotypes for about three fifths of the roughly 670 donors were used, and that subset was treated as a discovery cohort. Every repertoire in the discovery cohort had been generated on one and the same sequencing platform. The study aimed to test whether signatures of past pathogen exposure could be identified by cataloging public T cell receptors. HLA typing included class I and class II loci at four-digit resolution. Using immunosequencing, the study profiled T cell repertoires from around 670 subjects and related those repertoires to cytomegalovirus serostatus. A later analysis re-analyzed previously published TCR beta repertoires from roughly 630 donors and added high-resolution HLA genotyping to study TCR occurrence patterns.

The cysteine opens and the phenylalanine closes a CDR3 of 13 amino acids. Only the CDR3 DNA is retained, 39 bases long and in frame from the first base. The germline V gene supplies CDR1 SGHTA and CDR2 FQGNSA. V and J are truncated by 2 bases and 10 bases respectively, leaving an intervening sequence of 12 bases. As for this clone: Which antigen it targets is not known. Qualities for individual bases were not recorded, and no much larger clone is one base off.

Preparation of the library involved the immunoSEQ multiplex PCR assay. For the multiplex PCR, a mixture combining 60 forward primers for TCR Vbeta segments and 13 reverse primers for TCR Jbeta segments was used. The CDR3 region of rearranged TCR beta genes was amplified from genomic DNA with a multiplex PCR assay. The Illumina HiSeq System was used to sequence the amplified TCR beta libraries as 87-base-pair reads. The study's processing was this. Across the 640 or so repertoires, a later analysis counted roughly 77 million unique TCR beta chains, around 10 million of which were shared by at least two donors. Raw reads were error-corrected and collapsed into unique sequences with a nearest-neighbor algorithm that merged closely related sequences to remove PCR and sequencing errors. To assign V, D and J gene segments, CDR3 sequences were aligned to IMGT reference sequences. Each retained sequence needed at least a six-nucleotide match to both a V gene segment and a J gene segment. A rearrangement was called productive if the CDR3 had no stop codons and remained in frame with V and J, and every other rearrangement was called non-productive. Following IMGT convention, CDR3 was defined as the stretch from the second conserved V-encoded cysteine up to the conserved J-encoded phenylalanine. In an earlier analysis of approximately 590 of the donors, sequences lacking an unambiguous match to a single V gene segment were excluded. In an earlier analysis of a few hundred of the donors, V segments were called functional above 56.7% productive rearrangements and were called segregating when the between-donor standard deviation exceeded 5%. A statistical classification framework was developed to diagnose cytomegalovirus status using the catalog of TCR beta chain sequences. In a later analysis, TCR nucleotide sequences were compared against IMGT/GENE-DB human TR gene sequences so that V and J genes could be assigned. The TCRdist pipeline was used in a later analysis to assign CDR3 sequences and most-parsimonious VDJ recombination scenarios. In a later analysis, each TCR beta chain was defined by its CDR3 amino acid sequence together with its V-gene family, and reads lacking a unique V-gene family were excluded. In a later analysis, a few hundred highly shared, low-generation-probability nucleotide sequences were removed to address suspected cross-contamination and a sequencing artifact. In a later analysis, a clonal expansion index was calculated for each public chain from normalized within-repertoire ranks of inferred template counts. Generation probabilities in a later analysis came from a VDJ recombination model fitted to out-of-frame rearrangements, and those results were checked against IGoR. A later analysis scored TCR-TCR, TCR-HLA and TCR-CMV co-occurrence with hypergeometric tests, applying a repertoire-size bias correction to TCR pairs. False discovery rates were estimated in a later analysis by permuting HLA or CMV assignments 20 times. In a later analysis, co-occurring TCRs were grouped using DBSCAN, and TCRdist sequence similarity was added for clustering within HLA-allele-positive subsets. For co-occurrence clustering, repertoires with fewer than 30,000 or more than 120,000 public chains were excluded, along with roughly five repertoires with anomalous nucleotide sharing. Drawn from immuneACCESS, this table holds only the in-frame rearrangements with V and J called that TCRdb kept. Clones are partly lost; checked studies trace under half to an unresolved V gene and leave the rest unexplained. The V and J calls and clone size were taken over from that table, and D and trimming were inferred from the DNA. For this sample the table gives a few hundred thousand clones, of which about three quarters were detected only once. The ten largest clones take up less than 3% of the sample.

The cohort consisted of 670 or so healthy bone marrow donors. At the time of sampling, all cohort members were nominally healthy, though unrecorded immune exposures were likely present. The donor tested CMV seropositive and was one of the 289 seropositive cohort members. A peripheral blood sample was collected from each donor, and TCR beta sequencing was performed on peripheral blood mononuclear cells. Genomic DNA was extracted from the blood cell samples with the Qiagen DNeasy Blood Extraction Kit. Results and caveats for the whole study, not just this receptor: According to the authors, the approach could potentially be generalized to other disease states and immunological phenotypes. The study listed over 150 TCR beta chains as associated with cytomegalovirus. Specific HLA alleles were associated with more than 15,000 TCR beta sequences at a false discovery rate of 0.05 in a later analysis. Only TCR beta chains were sequenced in this cohort, and the absence of alpha or paired-chain data limited detectable features. Most TCR sequences were seen in very few donors, while some public TCRs were found in many individuals. Because HLA typing was unavailable for some donors at each locus, only the typed subset was used in association tests. A later analysis found that HLA-associated TCR beta chains were more clonally expanded and had lower generation probabilities than equally common non-associated chains. In an earlier analysis of 500 to 650 of the donors, most TCR beta V segments appeared in productive rearrangements about 90% or about 30% of the time, broadly matching IMGT annotations. A later analysis found that most CMV-associated TCR beta chains appeared HLA-restricted, with HLA associations seemingly driven largely by CMV exposure. In a later genetic analysis, fewer N-insertions in productive TCRs were reported among donors in an Asian-associated ancestry cluster than the 666-donor mean. Sequencing depth was assumed to be roughly uniform across donors in the presence/absence analyses, though that assumption may not hold. The earlier analysis of almost 600 of the donors excluded roughly 17 rarely observed V segments, including chromosome 9 orphons, because counts were too low. According to a later analysis, TCR association rates differed among HLA loci, with DRB1 alleles showing the most associated TCRs and HLA-C alleles showing the fewest. In a later genetic analysis, a missense DCLRE1C variant was associated with V-gene and J-gene trimming of TCR beta chains, and the association was replicated in an independent cohort. Immune exposure information for the cohort was limited to CMV serostatus. The sequencing pipeline was judged likely to have produced a cluster of highly shared sequence variants as a technical artifact. When HLA alleles, especially DR and DQ, strongly co-occurred, attributing TCR associations to individual alleles was difficult. Three of the identified cytomegalovirus-associated TCR beta chains were confirmed in vitro to be specific for cytomegalovirus antigens. According to a later analysis, parvovirus B19, influenza, CMV and Epstein-Barr virus appeared linked to several top co-occurrence clusters. A further reported finding was that TCR beta sequences accurately predicted the HLA-A and HLA-B alleles for most subjects in the first cohort. Because the 87-base-pair reads could not distinguish some IMGT-functional V segments, including TRBV6-2 and TRBV6-3, those segments were excluded. Linkage disequilibrium might explain the correlated functional status among segregating V segments, but an unknown experimental factor could not be ruled out. The classifier was reported to diagnose cytomegalovirus status with high specificity and sensitivity in both the original cohort and the validation cohort.

The sequencing sample was made of PBMCs. Rearrangement joined TRBV7-2 to TRBJ2-1, and TRBD2 may be the D gene, going by 6 matching bases. The source is a woman aged 55-70 years in good health and CMV-seropositive. The DNA sequence is as follows: TGTGCCAGCAGCTTAAGGATGGGAGGCGAGCAGTTCTTC. Its translation is CASSLRMGGEQFF.